One and the same sample provided the 32 T cell receptor beta chains below, sequenced in a study of technical replicates of blood from a few donors (dated by TCRdb to about 2017). Libraries were prepared through the immunoSEQ multiplex PCR assay. TCRdb stores this immuneACCESS table with in-frame sequences only. Part of the clones is absent; in the studies checked, under half of the shortfall reflects unresolved V genes, and no reason is known for the rest. For this sample there are roughly 79,000 clones; over 75% appear just once. In total, the top ten clones hold roughly 4% of the sample. Sequences were obtained from PBMCs. Receptor source: a human donor in good health. Some clones in this sample may be carry-over from other donors' samples.

This clone appeared a single time. This chain links TRBV18 with TRBJ2-1; 7 nucleotides match TRBD2. The CDR3 has 15 residues. The V gene's germline CDR1 is KGHSH and CDR2 LQKENI. V shed 0 bases, J shed 5 bases, and the junction held 4 bases outside the gene matches. For the CDR3, the DNA is TGTGCCAGCTCACCACCTAGCGGGTGGAACAATGAGCAGTTCTTC. This gives the protein CASSPPSGWNNEQFF.

This chain links TRBV7-9 with TRBJ2-5; maybe TRBD2 (5 bases). Germline V gene lookup returns CDR1 SEHNR and CDR2 FQNEAQ (reference sequence). V lost 5 bases to trimming and J lost 2 bases, with 15 bases between them. CDR3 length: 15 amino acids. CDR3 amino acids: CASSPSRSGQETQYF. CDR3 bases: TGTGCCAGCAGCCCTAGCAGATCGGGGCAAGAGACCCAGTACTTC.

J is TRBJ2-1 and V is TRBV7-3; 8 bases are shared with TRBD2. Germline assignment: CDR1 SGHTA and CDR2 FQGTGA. The ends lost 5 bases at V and 6 bases at J; junction bases unmatched: 9. The CDR3 spans 15 residues. CDR3 DNA sequence: TGTGCCAGCAGCCCCTGGCGGGGGGCTGGCAATGAGCAGTTCTTC. It codes for CASSPWRGAGNEQFF.

The rearrangement uses TRBV30 and TRBJ2-1, with D possibly being TRBD1 (5 bases). V was pared by 0 bases and J by 2 bases, with 8 bases between. Germline CDR1 and CDR2: GTSNPN and SVGIG (reference sequence). CDR3 length equals 14 residues. CDR3 sequence (DNA): TGTGCCTGGAGTGTACTGGGGCCCTACAATGAGCAGTTCTTC. This translates into CAWSVLGPYNEQFF.

DNA for the CDR3: TGTGCCAGCAGCCAGGCAGCGGACCGGTCCTACGAGCAGTACTTC. This gives the protein CASSQAADRSYEQYF. V gene TRBV13 combines with J gene TRBJ2-7, with D perhaps TRBD2 (5 bases). Trimming left V 5 bases short and J 1 base short, with 15 bases between. The CDR3 totals 15 residues. Germline loops: CDR1 PRHDT, CDR2 FYEKMQ (reference sequence).

V is TRBV19 and J is TRBJ1-6; a possible D gene is TRBD1 (6 bases). CDR1 is LNHDA, CDR2 SQIVND, per germline (reference sequence). This CDR3 is built from 16 residues. The V and J ends lost 5 bases and 3 bases respectively, with 14 bases between them. The CDR3 region is CASSSGDGVYNSPLHF. CDR3 bases: TGTGCCAGTAGTTCAGGGGACGGAGTCTATAATTCACCCCTCCACTTT.

This clone appeared a few times. The chain employs TRBV7-3 and TRBJ1-1; tentative D call: TRBD1 (5 bases). Germline V gene sequence: CDR1 SGHTA, CDR2 FQGTGA. The CDR3 is 14 residues long. V dropped 4 bases and J dropped 5 bases, with 14 bases sitting between them. The CDR3 is CASSYGPTETEAFF. CDR3 coding DNA: TGTGCCAGCAGCTATGGCCCGACAGAAACTGAAGCTTTCTTT.

V and J are TRBV14 and TRBJ1-4, with no clear D. V lost 4 bases and J 0 bases, leaving 6 bases between the germline ends. CDR3 length: 14 residues. Looked up from germline, CDR1 is SGHDN and CDR2 is FVKESK. The CDR3 DNA reads as TGTGCCAGCAGCCGGAGAACAACTAATGAAAAACTGTTTTTT. This encodes CASSRRTTNEKLFF. Supplemented by reference TRBV14 and TRBJ1-4, the full variable domain reads EAGVTQFPSHSVIEKGQTVTLRCDPISGHDNLYWYRRVMGKEIKFLLHFVKESKQDESGMPNNRFLAERTGGTYSTLKVQPAELEDSGVYFCASSRRTTNEKLFFGSGTQLSVL.

Written as DNA, the CDR3 is TGTGCCTGGAGGGCGGGCCTGGGTAACTCGGGGGAGCCCCAGCATTTT. This translates into CAWRAGLGNSGEPQHF. V is TRBV30 and J is TRBJ1-5; D is possibly TRBD1 (5 bases). V dropped 3 bases and J dropped 8 bases, with 23 bases sitting between them. CDR1 and CDR2 (germline): GTSNPN, SVGIG (reference sequence). The CDR3 loop spans 16 amino acids.

The rearrangement uses TRBV6-5 and TRBJ1-1; the D gene is possibly TRBD1 (5 bases). CDR1 MNHEY and CDR2 SVGAGI come from the germline V gene. V gave up 8 bases and J gave up 9 bases, with 25 bases separating them. The CDR3 contains 15 residues. The CDR3 loop is CASGWGVSTGEKAFF. The CDR3 DNA reads as TGTGCCAGCGGCTGGGGGGTTAGTACGGGGGAAAAAGCTTTCTTT.

The rearrangement uses TRBV12-5 and TRBJ1-2, with 9 bases aligning to TRBD1. V lost 6 bases, J lost 7 bases, and 12 bases stayed unmatched. The germline gives CDR1 LGHNT, CDR2 FRNRAP. This CDR3 comprises 15 residues. CDR3 residues: CASGHGQGRPAGYTF. The CDR3 DNA follows: TGTGCTAGTGGCCATGGACAGGGGCGACCGGCTGGCTACACCTTC.

V is TRBV18 and J is TRBJ2-7; tentative D call: TRBD2 (5 bases). Trimming cost V 5 bases and J 7 bases, with 9 bases left between them. Germline loops: CDR1 KGHSH, CDR2 LQKENI. The CDR3 extends over 11 amino acids. This CDR3 is CASSTTGEQYF. CDR3 bases: TGTGCCAGCTCAACGACGGGGGAGCAGTACTTC. Drawing the rest from reference TRBV18 and TRBJ2-7, the complete variable domain is NAGVMQNPRHLVRRRGQEARLRCSPMKGHSHVYWYRQLPEEGLKFMVYLQKENIIDESGMPKERFSAEFPKEGPSILRIQQVVRGDSAAYFCASSTTGEQYFGPGTRLTVT.

The chain joins TRBV18 to TRBJ1-1; 7 positions match TRBD1. The trim removed 4 bases at V and 3 bases at J, leaving 8 bases unmatched. Per germline, CDR1 KGHSH and CDR2 LQKENI. CDR3 length: 15 amino acids. For the CDR3, the DNA is TGTGCCAGCTCACTCACAGGGGATGGGGACACTGAAGCTTTCTTT. Residues: CASSLTGDGDTEAFF.

The gene calls are TRBV15 and TRBJ1-4, with D unresolved. The CDR3 sequence is 15 residues long. The germline gives CDR1 LNHNV, CDR2 YYDKDF (reference sequence). Trimming removed 0 bases from V and 5 bases from J, with 10 bases in between. CDR3 sequence (DNA): TGTGCCACCAGCAGAGAGGTAGCAGACAATGAAAAACTGTTTTTT. It encodes CATSREVADNEKLFF.

The gene calls are TRBV29-1 and TRBJ1-2; D not resolved. This CDR3 is built from 14 residues. Germline V gene lookup returns CDR1 SQVTM and CDR2 ANQGSEA. The V end lost 3 bases, the J end lost 4 bases, and 15 bases lay between the germline ends. CDR3 amino acids: CSVDVGSSFYGYTF. DNA for the CDR3: TGCAGCGTTGATGTGGGGAGCTCCTTCTATGGCTACACCTTC.

This clone was seen once. This chain connects TRBV5-4 to TRBJ2-2; unclear D gene. This CDR3 has 15 amino acids. V lost 3 bases and J lost 5, with 14 bases in between. Germline-derived CDR1 and CDR2 are SGHNT and YYREEE (reference sequence). Here the CDR3 reads CASSSTRVRTGELFF. The DNA for the CDR3 is TGTGCCAGCAGCTCCACCCGGGTTAGGACCGGGGAGCTGTTTTTT.

V usage is TRBV6-5 and J usage is TRBJ1-2; TRBD1 is a possible D gene (6 bases). This CDR3 has 15 amino acids. V lost 0 bases, J lost 4 bases, and 12 bases lay in between. Germline V CDR1 and CDR2: MNHEY, SVGAGI. CDR3 coding DNA: TGTGCCAGCAGTTACTCCAGGGGTCATGGCTATGGCTACACCTTC. Its translation: CASSYSRGHGYGYTF.

This clone turned up a few times. The chain joins TRBV6-5 to TRBJ1-1, with D unresolved. CDR1 is MNHEY and CDR2 is SVGAGI in the germline V gene. The V end was cut by 7 bases, the J end by 5 bases, with 14 bases between. The CDR3 length is 13 residues. The CDR3 sequence is CASIVRGGTEAFF. For the CDR3, the DNA is TGTGCCAGCATTGTCAGAGGCGGGACTGAAGCTTTCTTT.

The V call is TRBV7-2, the J call TRBJ1-5; TRBD1 might be the D (6 bases). Germline V gene sequence: CDR1 SGHTA, CDR2 FQGNSA. The CDR3 length is 14 residues. V was pared by 5 bases and J by 4 bases, with 12 bases between. CDR3 residues: CASSPDRTNQPQHF. As DNA, the CDR3 is TGTGCCAGCAGCCCCGACAGGACGAATCAGCCCCAGCATTTT.

CDR3 amino acids: CASSQGPGGTDTQYF. The CDR3 DNA follows: TGCGCCAGCAGCCAAGGACCGGGGGGCACAGATACGCAGTATTTT. This sequence joins TRBV4-3 and TRBJ2-3; tentative D call: TRBD2 (6 bases). The CDR3 covers 15 residues. V lost 1 base to trimming and J lost 1 base, with 9 bases between them. The germline gives CDR1 LGHNA, CDR2 YSLEER.

This clone has a handful of counts. The chain carries TRBV30 and TRBJ2-7; a weak D match, TRBD2 (5 bases). V shed 0 bases and J shed 9 bases, with 12 bases lying between them. Germline-derived CDR1 and CDR2 are GTSNPN and SVGIG (reference sequence). This CDR3 contains 12 residues. The CDR3 DNA reads as TGTGCCTGGAGTGTCGGACGGGGAAGGCAGTACTTC. The encoded protein is CAWSVGRGRQYF.

The chain couples TRBV2 to TRBJ2-1, with a possible D match to TRBD2 (5 bases). The CDR3 loop spans 13 amino acids. Deletions cut 3 bases from V and 11 bases from J, with 14 bases between. Germline CDR1 is SNHLY and CDR2 is FYNNEI. The CDR3 sequence is CASSDGGVAKQFF. DNA of the CDR3: TGTGCCAGCAGTGATGGTGGAGTAGCGAAGCAGTTCTTC.

V usage is TRBV9 and J usage is TRBJ1-1, with 7 positions matching TRBD1. The CDR3 has 14 amino acids. Germline V gene data show CDR1 as SGDLS and CDR2 as YYNGEE. V shed 0 bases, J shed 6 bases, and the junction held 5 bases outside the gene matches. The CDR3 spells CASSVEPQGAEAFF. In DNA form, the CDR3 reads TGTGCCAGCAGCGTAGAACCCCAGGGGGCTGAAGCTTTCTTT.

V usage is TRBV4-3 and J usage is TRBJ1-1; 12 nucleotides match TRBD1. This CDR3 has 15 residues. The trim removed 5 bases at V and 3 bases at J, leaving 4 bases unmatched. CDR1 is LGHNA and CDR2 is YSLEER in the germline V gene. CDR3 DNA: TGCGCCAGCAGCGACCGGGACAGGGGGCACACTGAAGCTTTCTTT. Protein: CASSDRDRGHTEAFF.

V and J are TRBV5-8 and TRBJ2-1, with 11 positions matching TRBD1. This CDR3 has 13 amino acids. V shed 9 bases and J 7 bases; nucleotides not matched to a gene: 6. Germline V gene data show CDR1 as SGHTS and CDR2 as YDEGEE. CDR3 sequence (DNA): TGTGCCACCGGGGACAGGGGGAAGAATGAGCAGTTCTTC. It encodes CATGDRGKNEQFF.

In this sample, this clone turned up many times. This chain uses TRBV30 with TRBJ1-1; no definite D call. The CDR3 contains 13 residues. From germline, CDR1 is GTSNPN and CDR2 SVGIG (reference sequence). The V end was cut by 0 bases, the J end by 5 bases, with 10 bases between. CDR3 protein: CAWSVGGMTEAFF. The CDR3 bases are TGTGCCTGGAGTGTGGGAGGGATGACTGAAGCTTTCTTT.

CDR3 loop: CASSLGSYSPLHF. CDR3 nucleotides: TGTGCCAGCAGTTTGGGGAGTTATTCACCCCTCCACTTT. The chain has TRBV6-6 and TRBJ1-6; D is unresolved. This CDR3 is built from 13 residues. Germline values: CDR1 MNHNY, CDR2 SVGAGI (reference sequence). V lost 4 bases and J lost 8, with 9 bases in between.

J is TRBJ2-5 and V is TRBV29-1; tentative D call: TRBD2 (6 bases). CDR3 length equals 13 residues. V was shortened by 2 bases and J by 5 bases, with 12 bases between the two germline ends. CDR1 is SQVTM and CDR2 is ANQGSEA in the germline V gene. CDR3 sequence (DNA): TGCAGCGTTGAATTTCCGGGAGTGGAGACCCAGTACTTC. It translates to CSVEFPGVETQYF.

This rearrangement joins TRBV13 to TRBJ1-4; D may be TRBD1 (5 bases). Between the trimmed V and J ends, which lost 2 bases and 7 bases, there was a span of 17 bases. The CDR3 loop spans 16 amino acids. CDR1 PRHDT and CDR2 FYEKMQ come from the germline V gene (reference sequence). CDR3 sequence: CASSLLSGGTGEKLFF. The CDR3 nucleotides are TGTGCCAGCAGCTTACTGTCTGGGGGGACTGGTGAAAAACTGTTTTTT.

The V gene is TRBV5-4, the J gene TRBJ2-7; 9 bases align to TRBD2. Looked up from germline, CDR1 is SGHNT and CDR2 is YYREEE (reference sequence). V gave up 4 bases and J gave up 7 bases; unmatched junction bases: 12. There are 15 residues in the CDR3. CDR3 region: CASSPAPSGTGEQYF. Written as DNA, the CDR3 is TGTGCCAGCAGCCCAGCCCCTAGCGGGACCGGGGAGCAGTACTTC.

J is TRBJ2-7 and V is TRBV5-5; TRBD1 matches at 8 bases. Germline V lookup: CDR1 SGHKS, CDR2 YYEKEE (reference sequence). The CDR3 has 18 amino acids. With 0 bases clipped from V and 2 bases from J, the junction kept 13 bases outside the gene matches. DNA of the CDR3: TGTGCCAGCAGCTTGGAGGCAGGGTTAGACAGGGGAGCCTACGAGCAGTACTTC. Translation gives CASSLEAGLDRGAYEQYF.

The V call is TRBV4-1, the J call TRBJ2-7, with 11 nucleotides matching TRBD1. The CDR3 is made up of 15 amino acids. CDR1 is MGHRA, CDR2 YSYEKL, per germline. The ends lost 4 bases at V and 3 bases at J; junction bases unmatched: 5. The DNA for the CDR3 is TGCGCCAGCAGCCTTGGACAGGGGGCCTACTACGAGCAGTACTTC. This codes for CASSLGQGAYYEQYF.